The text below deals with one TCR beta chain. Its specific antigen is unknown. Qualities for individual bases were not recorded, and no much larger clone is one base off. Participants in the prospective study were enrolled through a virtual design, were aged about 18 to 90 years, and lived in roughly 24 United States geographic areas. Cohort assignment in the prospective study relied on participant-reported clinical history from a screening survey and a study questionnaire. Recovered participants in ImmuneRACE Cohort 3 were defined by two consecutive negative NP/OP PCR tests, clearance by a healthcare professional, or resolution of symptoms. Each participant in the prospective study had whole blood, serum and a nasopharyngeal or oropharyngeal swab collected by mobile phlebotomists. Prospective study participants could optionally give additional blood draws and questionnaires over a roughly 2-month period. Blood samples from the prospective study were shipped frozen or at room temperature prior to DNA extraction.

The immunoSEQ Assay, a bias-controlled multiplex PCR, was used to amplify TCRbeta CDR3 regions from genomic DNA. On the authors' methods: The number of nucleated cells in each sample was estimated by amplification of reference gene primers within the assay. Sequence reads were collapsed and filtered to measure the absolute abundance of every unique TCRbeta CDR3 rearrangement. For each sample, productive Simpson clonality was calculated as the square root of Simpson's diversity index across productive rearrangements. TCRdb stores this immuneACCESS table with in-frame sequences only. Part of the clones is absent; in the studies checked, under half of the shortfall reflects unresolved V genes, and no reason is known for the rest. That table furnishes V, J and clone size, whereas the DNA furnished D and trimming. In all, the sample holds approximately 470,000 clones, and around 90% of those were seen once. The top ten constitute around 0.7% of the sample.

These data come from a study of blood T cell repertoires in COVID-19 (dated by TCRdb to the early 2020s). Study-wide context: Samples covering the acute and convalescent phases of COVID-19 were provided by collaborators in the United States, Italy and Spain. The prospective study material was composed of cDNA or gDNA derived from T cells, B-cell-depleted T cells, or PBMCs. Subjects who had been exposed to COVID-19, were actively infected with it, or had recovered from it provided the deeply sampled blood TCRbeta repertoires that made up the dataset. The repertoires were released in a freely available public database intended as a resource for research on the immune response to SARS-CoV-2. Samples were obtained from the ongoing ImmuneRACE study (first 160 participants) and from 1,254 subjects provided by 6 global collaborators. Nearly every sample came with metadata listing a de-identified subject ID, COVID-19 status, age in years and sex. Where available, HLA class I and class II types were obtained from metadata supplied by the sample provider rather than from assay-based typing.

On the study overall, not on this receptor specifically: How much clinical and demographic metadata was included differed by source and by participant, and the metadata was provided uncurated.

This receptor was taken from a woman younger than 30 who had recovered from COVID-19. What was sequenced was PBMCs or T cells enriched from blood (not recorded which).

The sequenced DNA: TGTGCCAGCAGCTCCTCGGTAGTCGGGGGCGAGCAGTACTTC. This encodes CASSSSVVGGEQYF. The rearranged chain carries TRBV5-6 and TRBJ2-7, with TRBD2 perhaps the D gene, on 6 matching bases. The CDR3 covers 14 residues, taking in both the cysteine and the phenylalanine. Only the CDR3 DNA stays, 42 bases, in frame from base 1. The germline V gene gives CDR1 as SGHDT and CDR2 as YYEEEE. At the junction V is shortened by 3 bases and J by 6 bases, with 16 bases in between.